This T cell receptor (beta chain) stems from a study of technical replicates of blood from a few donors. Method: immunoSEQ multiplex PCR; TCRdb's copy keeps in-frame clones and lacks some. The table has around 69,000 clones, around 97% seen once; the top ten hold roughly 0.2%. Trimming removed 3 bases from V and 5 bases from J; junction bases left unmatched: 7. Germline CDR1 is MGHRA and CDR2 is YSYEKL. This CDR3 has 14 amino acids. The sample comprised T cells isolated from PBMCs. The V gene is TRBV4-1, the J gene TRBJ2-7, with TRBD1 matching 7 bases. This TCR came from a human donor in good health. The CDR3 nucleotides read TGCGCCAGCAGCCAGGACAGGTTGATGCACGAGCAGTACTTC. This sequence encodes CASSQDRLMHEQYF.